The clone carrying this T cell receptor beta chain was observed a handful of times. Per the original methods: Samples ranged from roughly 23,224 to 690,600 TCRs, with a median of roughly 96,000. TCRdb passed the RACE reads through MiXCR, listing each CDR3 protein once. These V and J calls are TCRdb output, not the study's own analysis. The table lists about 340,000 distinct CDR3 sequences, about 7% of them singletons. These data belong to a study of human T cells and chemical hapten exposure. Time point described: patch test 1, 2 weeks after DPC sensitization. Described treatment: therapeutic diphenylcyclopropenone sensitization with weekly scalp DPC. The CDR3 is 16 amino acids. CDR1 and CDR2 (germline): MNHEY, SVGEGT. V was trimmed by 2 bases and J by 3 bases, leaving 15 bases between them.

This specimen consisted of whole blood, obtained in connection with sensitization to the hapten diphenylcyclopropenone (DPC). The chain couples TRBV6-2 or TRBV6-3 to TRBJ2-3; D possibly uses TRBD1 or TRBD2 (6 bases each). The sequence came from a woman under 30 with alopecia areata. Some clones in this sample may be carry-over from other donors' samples. Here the CDR3 reads CASSYRGLDRTDTQYF. The DNA for the CDR3 is TGTGCCAGCAGTTACCGGGGGCTGGATCGTACAGATACGCAGTATTTT.